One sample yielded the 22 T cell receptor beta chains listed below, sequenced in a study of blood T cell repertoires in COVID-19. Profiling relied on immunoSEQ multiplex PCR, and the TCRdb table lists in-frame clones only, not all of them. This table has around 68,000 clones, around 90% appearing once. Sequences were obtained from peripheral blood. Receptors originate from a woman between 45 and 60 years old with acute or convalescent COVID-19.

The CDR3 nucleotides read TGTGCCAGCAGTGAAGCGCAAGGGGGCTATAGCAATCAGCCCCAGCATTTT. Amino acids: CASSEAQGGYSNQPQHF. The rearrangement joins TRBV2 to TRBJ1-5, with 7 bases identical to TRBD1. The length of the CDR3 is 17 residues. CDR1 is SNHLY, CDR2 FYNNEI, per germline. J was trimmed by 0 bases and V by 0 bases; bases with no gene match: 5.

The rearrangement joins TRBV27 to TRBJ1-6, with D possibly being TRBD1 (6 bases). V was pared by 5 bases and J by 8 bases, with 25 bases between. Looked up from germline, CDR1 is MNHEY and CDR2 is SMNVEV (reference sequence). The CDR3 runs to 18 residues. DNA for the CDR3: TGTGCCAGCAGTCCCACATACAAGACAGGAGTTTTTTATTCACCCCTCCACTTT. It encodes CASSPTYKTGVFYSPLHF.

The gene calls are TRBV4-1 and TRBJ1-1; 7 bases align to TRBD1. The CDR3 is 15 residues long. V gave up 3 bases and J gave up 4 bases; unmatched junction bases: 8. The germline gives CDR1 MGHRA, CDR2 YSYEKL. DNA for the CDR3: TGCGCCAGCAGCCATTTACAGGGGTCCGGCACTGAAGCTTTCTTT. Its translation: CASSHLQGSGTEAFF.

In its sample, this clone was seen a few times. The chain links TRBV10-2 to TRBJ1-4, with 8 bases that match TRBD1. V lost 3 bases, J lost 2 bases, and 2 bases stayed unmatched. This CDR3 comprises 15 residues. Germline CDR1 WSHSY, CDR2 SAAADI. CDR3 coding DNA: TGCGCCAGCAGTGAACAGGGGGAGACTAATGAAAAACTGTTTTTT. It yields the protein CASSEQGETNEKLFF.

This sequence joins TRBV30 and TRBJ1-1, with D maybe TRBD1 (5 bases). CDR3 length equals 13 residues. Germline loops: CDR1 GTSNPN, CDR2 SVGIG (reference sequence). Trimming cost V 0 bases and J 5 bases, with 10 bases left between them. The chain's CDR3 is CAWSVSGDTEAFF. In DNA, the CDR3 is TGTGCCTGGAGTGTCTCGGGGGATACTGAAGCTTTCTTT.

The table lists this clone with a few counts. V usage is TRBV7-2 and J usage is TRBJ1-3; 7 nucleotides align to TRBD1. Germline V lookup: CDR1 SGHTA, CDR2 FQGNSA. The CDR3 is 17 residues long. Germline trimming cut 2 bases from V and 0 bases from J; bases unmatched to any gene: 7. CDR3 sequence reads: CASSLSGTALSGNTIYF. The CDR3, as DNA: TGTGCCAGCAGCTTATCTGGGACAGCCCTCTCTGGAAACACCATATATTTT. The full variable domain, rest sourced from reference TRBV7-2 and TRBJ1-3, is GAGVSQSPSNKVTEKGKDVELRCDPISGHTALYWYRQSLGQGLEFLIYFQGNSAPDKSGLPSDRFSAERTGGSVSTLTIQRTQQEDSAVYLCASSLSGTALSGNTIYFGEGSWLTVV.

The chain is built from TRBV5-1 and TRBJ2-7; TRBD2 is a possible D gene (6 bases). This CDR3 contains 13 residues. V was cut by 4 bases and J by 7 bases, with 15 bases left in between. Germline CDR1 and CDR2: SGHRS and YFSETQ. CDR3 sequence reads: CASSLGGAGEQYF. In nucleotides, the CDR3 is TGCGCCAGCAGCCTGGGTGGGGCGGGGGAGCAGTACTTC.

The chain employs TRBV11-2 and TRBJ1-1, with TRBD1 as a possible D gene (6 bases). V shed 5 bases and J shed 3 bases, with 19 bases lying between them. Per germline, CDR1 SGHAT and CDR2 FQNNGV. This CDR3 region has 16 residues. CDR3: CASSPRARGRHTEAFF. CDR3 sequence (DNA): TGTGCCAGCAGCCCCCGGGCCAGGGGACGCCACACTGAAGCTTTCTTT.

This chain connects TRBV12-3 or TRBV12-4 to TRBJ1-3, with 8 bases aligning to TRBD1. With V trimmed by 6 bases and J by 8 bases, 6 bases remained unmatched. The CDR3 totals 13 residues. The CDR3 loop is CASSRTGTDTIYF. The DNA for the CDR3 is TGTGCCAGCAGCCGGACAGGGACAGACACCATATATTTT.

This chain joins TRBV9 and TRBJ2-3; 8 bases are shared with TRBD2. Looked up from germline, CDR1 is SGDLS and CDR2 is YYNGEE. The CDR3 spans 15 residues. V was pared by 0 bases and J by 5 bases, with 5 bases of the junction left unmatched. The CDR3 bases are TGTGCCAGCAGCGTAGCGGGGGGGCCGGTAGATACGCAGTATTTT. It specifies CASSVAGGPVDTQYF. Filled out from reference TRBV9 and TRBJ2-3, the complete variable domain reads DSGVTQTPKHLITATGQRVTLRCSPRSGDLSVYWYQQSLDQGLQFLIQYYNGEERAKGNILERFSAQQFPDLHSELNLSSLELGDSALYFCASSVAGGPVDTQYFGPGTRLTVL.

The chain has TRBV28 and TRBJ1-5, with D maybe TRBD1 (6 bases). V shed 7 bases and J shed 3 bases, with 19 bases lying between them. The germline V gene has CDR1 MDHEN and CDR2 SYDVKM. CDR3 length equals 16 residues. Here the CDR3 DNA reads TGTGCCAGCATGGTGGCGGGGGCGGGTAACAATCAGCCCCAGCATTTT. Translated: CASMVAGAGNNQPQHF.

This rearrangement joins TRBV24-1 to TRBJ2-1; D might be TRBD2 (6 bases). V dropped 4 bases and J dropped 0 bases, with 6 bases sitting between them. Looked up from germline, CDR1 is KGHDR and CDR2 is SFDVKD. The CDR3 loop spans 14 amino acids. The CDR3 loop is CATSEAGSYNEQFF. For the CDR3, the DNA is TGTGCCACCAGTGAAGCGGGCTCCTACAATGAGCAGTTCTTC.

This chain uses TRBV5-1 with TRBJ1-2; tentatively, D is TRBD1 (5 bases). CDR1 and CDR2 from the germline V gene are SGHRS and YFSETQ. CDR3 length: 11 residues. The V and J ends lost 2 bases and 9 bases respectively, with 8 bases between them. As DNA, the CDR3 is TGCGCCAGCAGCTTAAGGGGTAGCTACACCTTC. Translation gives CASSLRGSYTF.

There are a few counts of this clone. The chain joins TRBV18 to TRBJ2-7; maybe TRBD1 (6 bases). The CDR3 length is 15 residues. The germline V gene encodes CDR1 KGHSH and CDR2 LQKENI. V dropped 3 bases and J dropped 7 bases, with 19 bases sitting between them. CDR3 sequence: CASSPVTVSRGEQYF. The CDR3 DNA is TGTGCCAGCTCACCCGTGACGGTTTCCAGGGGTGAGCAGTACTTC. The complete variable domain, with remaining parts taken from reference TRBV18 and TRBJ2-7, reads NAGVMQNPRHLVRRRGQEARLRCSPMKGHSHVYWYRQLPEEGLKFMVYLQKENIIDESGMPKERFSAEFPKEGPSILRIQQVVRGDSAAYFCASSPVTVSRGEQYFGPGTRLTVT.

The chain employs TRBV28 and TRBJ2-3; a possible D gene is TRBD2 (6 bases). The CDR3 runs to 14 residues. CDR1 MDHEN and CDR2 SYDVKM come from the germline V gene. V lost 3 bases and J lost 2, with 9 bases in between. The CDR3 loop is CASSLGGTTDTQYF. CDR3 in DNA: TGTGCCAGCAGTTTGGGGGGTACCACAGATACGCAGTATTTT.

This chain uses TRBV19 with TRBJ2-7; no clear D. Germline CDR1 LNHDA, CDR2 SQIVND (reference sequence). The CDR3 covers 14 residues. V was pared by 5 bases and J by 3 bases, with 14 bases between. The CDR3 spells CASSPALFGYEQYF. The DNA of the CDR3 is TGTGCCAGTAGTCCCGCCCTATTCGGCTACGAGCAGTACTTC. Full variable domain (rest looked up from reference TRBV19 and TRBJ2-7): DGGITQSPKYLFRKEGQNVTLSCEQNLNHDAMYWYRQDPGQGLRLIYYSQIVNDFQKGDIAEGYSVSREKKESFPLTVTSAQKNPTAFYLCASSPALFGYEQYFGPGTRLTVT.

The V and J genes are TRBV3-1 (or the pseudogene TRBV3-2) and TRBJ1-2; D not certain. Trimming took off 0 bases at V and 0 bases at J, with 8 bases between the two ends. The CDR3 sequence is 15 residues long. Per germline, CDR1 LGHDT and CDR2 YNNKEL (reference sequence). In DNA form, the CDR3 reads TGTGCCAGCAGCCAAGAACTCTCGGCTAACTATGGCTACACCTTC. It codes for CASSQELSANYGYTF.

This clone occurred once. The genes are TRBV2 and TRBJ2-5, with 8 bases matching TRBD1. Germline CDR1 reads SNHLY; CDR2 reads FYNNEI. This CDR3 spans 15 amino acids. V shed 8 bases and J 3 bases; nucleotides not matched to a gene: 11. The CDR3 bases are TGTGCCAGCGGCCGGGACAGGAAGGGAGAAGAGACCCAGTACTTC. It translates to CASGRDRKGEETQYF.

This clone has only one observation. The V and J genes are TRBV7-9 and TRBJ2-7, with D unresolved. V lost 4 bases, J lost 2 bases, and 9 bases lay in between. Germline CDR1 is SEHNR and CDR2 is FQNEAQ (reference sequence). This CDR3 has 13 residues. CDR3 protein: CASSSDIAYEQYF. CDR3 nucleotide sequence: TGTGCCAGCAGCTCTGACATAGCCTACGAGCAGTACTTC.

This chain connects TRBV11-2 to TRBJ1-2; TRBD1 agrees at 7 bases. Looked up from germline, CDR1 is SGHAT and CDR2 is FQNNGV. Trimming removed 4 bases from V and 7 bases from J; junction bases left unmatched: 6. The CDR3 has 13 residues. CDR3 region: CASSSDRDFGYTF. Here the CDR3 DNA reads TGTGCCAGCAGCTCAGACAGGGACTTTGGCTACACCTTC. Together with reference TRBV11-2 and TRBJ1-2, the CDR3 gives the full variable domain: EAGVAQSPRYKIIEKRQSVAFWCNPISGHATLYWYQQILGQGPKLLIQFQNNGVVDDSQLPKDRFSAERLKGVDSTLKIQPAKLEDSAVYLCASSSDRDFGYTFGSGTRLTVV.

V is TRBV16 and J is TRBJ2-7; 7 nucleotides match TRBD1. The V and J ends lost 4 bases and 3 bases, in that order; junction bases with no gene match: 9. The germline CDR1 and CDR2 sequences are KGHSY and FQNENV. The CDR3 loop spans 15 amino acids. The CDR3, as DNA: TGTGCCAGCAGCCCGCCGGGACAGACTTACTACGAGCAGTACTTC. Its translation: CASSPPGQTYYEQYF. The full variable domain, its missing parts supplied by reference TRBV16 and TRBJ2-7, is GEEVAQTPKHLVRGEGQKAKLYCAPIKGHSYVFWYQQVLKNEFKFLISFQNENVFDETGMPKERFSAKCLPNSPCSLEIQATKLEDSAVYFCASSPPGQTYYEQYFGPGTRLTVT.

The CDR3 loop is CASKPLPGTSGYNEQFF. The CDR3 DNA reads as TGTGCCAGTAAGCCACTGCCGGGGACTAGCGGCTACAATGAGCAGTTCTTC. The chain combines TRBV19 with TRBJ2-1, with 11 bases identical to TRBD2. The germline V gene encodes CDR1 LNHDA and CDR2 SQIVND (reference sequence). The CDR3 is made up of 17 amino acids. With V trimmed by 7 bases and J by 3 bases, 11 bases remained unmatched.